What follows describes a single T cell receptor (beta chain). The sample has other DNA sequences that encode this CDR3 too. The germline V gene encodes CDR1 KGHSH and CDR2 LQKENI. The CDR3 loop spans 14 amino acids. J was trimmed by 2 bases and V by 6 bases; bases with no gene match: 3. The data derive from a study of blood T cell repertoires in COVID-19. Sequencing used immunoSEQ multiplex PCR; TCRdb keeps in-frame clones, though not all of them. The sample has approximately 150,000 clones, roughly 78% seen once. The source of this sequence is a human donor with acute or convalescent COVID-19. The donor label of this sample is uncertain. The sequencing input was peripheral blood. The chain recombines TRBV18 with TRBJ1-4; 7 bases are shared with TRBD1. CDR3 amino acids: CASSLQGTNEKLFF. CDR3 bases: TGTGCCAGCTCGTTACAGGGGACTAATGAAAAACTGTTTTTT.